Below, one TCR beta chain is given with its context. The data were taken from a study of T cells after yellow fever vaccination. TCRdb processed the 5' RACE reads anew with MiXCR; each CDR3 protein has one entry. The sample records hundreds of thousands of distinct CDR3 sequences, about 19% being singletons. V was cut by 5 bases and J by 5 bases, with 15 bases left in between. CDR1 and CDR2 (germline): LGHDT, YNNKEL (reference sequence). The CDR3 is made up of 14 amino acids. The rearrangement joins TRBV3-1 to TRBJ2-5; the D gene could be TRBD1 or TRBD2 (5 bases each). Sequencing used PBMCs, obtained before the yellow fever booster vaccination. The receptor was derived from a young man who received the YFV17D yellow fever vaccine. This CDR3 is CASSYLGAGETQYF. The CDR3 bases are TGTGCCAGCAGCTACCTCGGGGCTGGGGAGACCCAGTACTTC.